This T cell receptor beta chain is drawn from a study of radiotherapy plus CTLA-4 blockade in lung cancer. Overall study: Objective responses occurred in 15% to 20% of patients; around 28% had disease control. Study outcomes and limitations: TCR clones originating in tumors grew in number in blood after radiotherapy plus ipilimumab. Dynamics of early blood T cell clones, together with interferon-beta, were reportedly the best predictors of response.

With ipilimumab providing CTLA-4 blockade, focal radiation was administered to patients who had chemo-refractory metastatic non-small-cell lung cancer. The data were produced by immunoSEQ multiplex PCR, yet TCRdb's version contains in-frame clones alone and is incomplete. Among tens of thousands of clones listed, around 79% were seen once. As to this clone: The antigen remains unidentified.

Trimming stripped 4 bases from V and 7 bases from J, with 17 bases between. Germline CDR1 SGHNT, CDR2 YYREEE (reference sequence). CDR3 size: 15 residues. This clonotype was obtained from a human donor with non-small cell lung cancer who had a complete response to radiotherapy plus ipilimumab. The chain carries TRBV5-4 and TRBJ2-2; no clear D. Sequenced material: peripheral blood, taken from a patient treated with radiotherapy plus ipilimumab. CDR3 bases: TGTGCCAGCAGCGCGGAACATAAAAGTGGCGGGGAGCTGTTTTTT. Protein sequence: CASSAEHKSGGELFF.